A few counts support the clone carrying this T cell receptor (beta chain). These data originate in a study of control samples from healthy donors and cancer patients. This CDR3 has 15 amino acids. CDR1 LNHDA and CDR2 SQIVND come from the germline V gene (reference sequence). V was pared by 5 bases and J by 9 bases, with 6 bases of the junction left unmatched. Profiled with immunoSEQ multiplex PCR; TCRdb holds only in-frame clones, not every one. Of about 55,000 clones detected, nearly 96% appear once; the ten largest clones hold about 1.9%. This sequence was found in a woman aged 30 to 39 in good health. The sequenced sample consisted of blood. This chain connects TRBV19 to TRBJ2-1; 14 nucleotides agree with TRBD2. The CDR3 nucleotides read TGTGCCAGTAGTCCCGGGACTAGCGGGAGTATTGAGCAGTTCTTC. Amino acid sequence: CASSPGTSGSIEQFF.